These T cell receptor beta chains were read from a single sample in a study of blood T cell repertoires in COVID-19. Libraries were prepared by immunoSEQ multiplex PCR; TCRdb keeps only in-frame clonotypes and omits some of them. The sample holds over 150,000 clones, approximately 79% seen once. Sequences were obtained from peripheral blood. All receptors derive from a woman aged 45-65 years with acute or convalescent COVID-19. Each CDR3 is given with its conserved first and last residue. The D gene is left open where the match is weak. Not all rows give a size; the values are once, few, many and, for expanded clones, a class.

>many|TRBJ1-6|NA|TRBV10-2|16
TGCGCCAGCAGTGAGTCGCTGGGAGTGGGTTATTCACCCCTCCACTTT
CASSESLGVGYSPLHF
>once|TRBJ2-7|NA|TRBV5-1|12
TGCGCCAGCAGGGAGGACAGCTACGAGCAGTACTTC
CASREDSYEQYF
>NA|TRBJ2-1|TRBD2|TRBV10-1|17
TGCGCCAGCAGTTGGACTAGCGGGCCCTCCTCCTACAATGAGCAGTTCTTC
CASSWTSGPSSYNEQFF
>NA|TRBJ2-2|TRBD1|TRBV5-6|14
TGTGCCAGCAGCTGGGACAGGCTCACCGGGGAGCTGTTTTTT
CASSWDRLTGELFF
>NA|TRBJ2-7|TRBD2|TRBV18|16
TGTGCCAGCTCACCAGGGATCGGCGGGGGGGCCTACGAGCAGTACTTC
CASSPGIGGGAYEQYF
>NA|TRBJ1-2|NA|TRBV6-5|15
TGTGCCAGCAGCCTGGACCCCTTGCGGGACTATGGCTACACCTTC
CASSLDPLRDYGYTF
>NA|TRBJ2-7|TRBD1|TRBV18|15
TGTGCCAGCTCACCACCGACAGGGTTGATCTACGAGCAGTACTTC
CASSPPTGLIYEQYF
>NA|TRBJ2-2|TRBD1|TRBV19|15
TGTGCCAGTAGACCGGGACAGGGGAACACCGGGGAGCTGTTTTTT
CASRPGQGNTGELFF
>NA|TRBJ2-5|NA|TRBV11-2|11
TGTGCCAGCAGCCTTCAAGAGACCCAGTACTTC
CASSLQETQYF
>NA|TRBJ2-7|NA|TRBV5-1|16
TGCGCCAGCAGCTTGTCTGGCGGCGCCCCCGGCTACGAGCAGTACTTC
CASSLSGGAPGYEQYF
>few|TRBJ2-1|NA|TRBV10-1|13
TGCGCCAGCAGCCGGGCGGAGGACGGTGAGCAGTTCTTC
CASSRAEDGEQFF
>NA|TRBJ1-4|NA|TRBV28|15
TGTGCCAGCAGTCGGCCCAGGGGAACTAATGAAAAACTGTTTTTT
CASSRPRGTNEKLFF
>once|TRBJ1-5|TRBD1|TRBV28|16
TGTGCCAGCAGGCCTAACTCAGGGGGCTCAGGGCAGCCCCAGCATTTT
CASRPNSGGSGQPQHF
>NA|TRBJ1-4|NA|TRBV3-1/TRBV3-2|14
TGTGCCAGCAGCCTGGGGGGGACTAATGAAAAACTGTTTTTT
CASSLGGTNEKLFF
>NA|TRBJ2-1|NA|TRBV12-3/TRBV12-4|12
TGTGCCAGCAGTGCAGGGTTCAATGAGCAGTTCTTC
CASSAGFNEQFF
>NA|TRBJ2-1|NA|TRBV7-2|14
TGTGCCAGCAGCTTAGCTACAGCAGCCAATGAGCAGTTCTTC
CASSLATAANEQFF
>NA|TRBJ1-2|NA|TRBV27|14
TGTGCCAGCAGTTTATCCGGGACACCATATGGCTACACCTTC
CASSLSGTPYGYTF
>NA|TRBJ2-7|TRBD1|TRBV28|13
TGTGCCAGCAGTAGGGGACAGCCCTACGAGCAGTACTTC
CASSRGQPYEQYF
>NA|TRBJ2-7|TRBD1|TRBV5-1|16
TGCGCCAGCAGCTGGGACACCCGGGACAGGGGCTACGAGCAGTACTTC
CASSWDTRDRGYEQYF
>NA|TRBJ1-1|TRBD1|TRBV14|15
TGTGCCAGCAGCCGCTTGACAGGGGCGAACACTGAAGCTTTCTTT
CASSRLTGANTEAFF
>once|TRBJ1-4|TRBD1|TRBV14|15
TGTGCCAGCAGCCAAAGAACAGGGGGAAGTGAAAAACTGTTTTTT
CASSQRTGGSEKLFF
>NA|TRBJ2-7|TRBD1|TRBV19|13
TGTGCCAGTAGTGACAGGGCATCCTACGAGCAGTACTTC
CASSDRASYEQYF
>few|TRBJ1-5|TRBD1|TRBV3-1/TRBV3-2|16
TGTGCCAGCAGTCAAACAGGGGGCGGCTTGGGGCAGCCCCAGCATTTT
CASSQTGGGLGQPQHF
>NA|TRBJ2-2|NA|TRBV7-9|15
TGTGCCAGCACCTTTGGCGGGACCAACACCGGGGAGCTGTTTTTT
CASTFGGTNTGELFF
>NA|TRBJ1-2|NA|TRBV6-6|15
TGTGCCAGCAGTGGACTTTTGCGGGGGGACTATGGCTACACCTTC
CASSGLLRGDYGYTF
>NA|TRBJ1-5|NA|TRBV28|16
TGTGCCAGCAGTGGGCCTGCGGGGGGCGGAAATCAGCCCCAGCATTTT
CASSGPAGGGNQPQHF
>NA|TRBJ2-7|NA|TRBV6-6|15
TGTGCCAGCAGTTACGGGGGCAACGTCAACTACGAGCAGTACTTC
CASSYGGNVNYEQYF
>NA|TRBJ1-1|NA|TRBV5-4|14
TGTGCCAGCAGCCCCTGGGGGGGGAACACTGAAGCTTTCTTT
CASSPWGGNTEAFF
>NA|TRBJ1-2|NA|TRBV18|16
TGTGCCAGCTCACCACTCGTGACGGGTGTAAGCTATGGCTACACCTTC
CASSPLVTGVSYGYTF
>NA|TRBJ1-2|NA|TRBV7-2|13
TGTGCCAGCAGCTTAGGGCAGTCCTATGGCTACACCTTC
CASSLGQSYGYTF
>few|TRBJ2-7|TRBD1|TRBV7-9|16
TGTGCCAGCAGCCCCGCGGGGACAGGGTCGTCCTACGAGCAGTACTTC
CASSPAGTGSSYEQYF
>NA|TRBJ2-1|TRBD2|TRBV6-1|18
TGTGCCAGCAGTGAGGCCTCTAGCGGGGGTTGGTTGAGAAATGAGCAGTTCTTC
CASSEASSGGWLRNEQFF
>few|TRBJ1-1|TRBD1|TRBV12-3/TRBV12-4|13
TGTGCCAGCAGAGGAACAGGGGACACTGAAGCTTTCTTT
CASRGTGDTEAFF
>NA|TRBJ1-2|NA|TRBV29-1|12
TGCAGCGTTGAGGTTCGGGGGAGTGGCTACACCTTC
CSVEVRGSGYTF
>NA|TRBJ2-7|TRBD1|TRBV9|16
TGTGCCAGCAGCGTAGGTAGAGGCAGGGGGCTTGGCGAGCAGTACTTC
CASSVGRGRGLGEQYF
>NA|TRBJ2-1|TRBD2|TRBV5-1|15
TGCGCCAGCAGCTTGGGACTAGCGGGGCCTAGCGAGCAGTTCTTC
CASSLGLAGPSEQFF